Below are 27 T cell receptor beta chains sequenced from a single sample in a study of T cell responses to AZD1222 COVID-19 vaccine. The protocol was immunoSEQ multiplex PCR, while the TCRdb copy is restricted to in-frame clones and leaves out a portion. Here the sample spans around 170,000 clones, 80% to 90% being singletons. Specimen: peripheral blood, collected 28 days after the second AZD1222 dose. These receptors came from an adult who received the AZD1222 COVID-19 vaccine.

The DNA of the CDR3 is TGTGCCAGCAGTTTTAACGGCTACACCTTC. Residues: CASSFNGYTF. V and J are TRBV28 and TRBJ1-2; D call uncertain. This CDR3 has 10 amino acids. Germline CDR1 is MDHEN and CDR2 is SYDVKM. V was pared by 3 bases and J by 8 bases, with 4 bases between.

This sequence joins TRBV7-9 and TRBJ1-2; possibly TRBD1 for D (5 bases). Deletions cut 6 bases from V and 4 bases from J, with 15 bases between. The CDR3 sequence is 14 residues long. Germline V gene data show CDR1 as SEHNR and CDR2 as FQNEAQ (reference sequence). DNA of the CDR3: TGTGCCAGCAGGAGCGGGGGGGGAGCCTATGGCTACACCTTC. Protein sequence: CASRSGGGAYGYTF. The entire variable domain, with the rest obtained from reference TRBV7-9 and TRBJ1-2, is as follows: DTGVSQNPRHKITKRGQNVTFRCDPISEHNRLYWYRQTLGQGPEFLTYFQNEAQLEKSRLLSDRFSAERPKGSFSTLEIQRTEQGDSAMYLCASRSGGGAYGYTFGSGTRLTVV.

The chain is built from TRBV6-2 or TRBV6-3 and TRBJ1-6; D is unclear. The CDR3 is 14 amino acids. Germline-derived CDR1 and CDR2 are MNHEY and SVGEGT. Trimming took off 6 bases at V and 9 bases at J, with 15 bases between the two ends. This CDR3 is CASSPAAGTSPLHF. The CDR3 nucleotides read TGTGCCAGCAGCCCGGCGGCAGGCACTTCACCCCTCCACTTT.

The J gene is TRBJ1-1, the V gene TRBV15; 7 bases map to TRBD1. The germline V gene has CDR1 LNHNV and CDR2 YYDKDF (reference sequence). The CDR3 totals 13 residues. Trimming at V came to 8 bases and at J to 1 base, leaving 4 bases not matched to a gene. In DNA form, the CDR3 reads TGTGCCACCGGCGGGACAGCGAACACTGAAGCTTTCTTT. It translates to CATGGTANTEAFF.

In this sample, this clone turned up once. The V call is TRBV19, the J call TRBJ2-1; either TRBD1 or TRBD2 may fit D (7 bases each). V was shortened by 2 bases and J by 6 bases, with 11 bases between the two germline ends. The CDR3 has 14 amino acids. Germline-derived CDR1 and CDR2 are LNHDA and SQIVND (reference sequence). The CDR3 nucleotides read TGTGCCAGTAGTATACAGGGGGGGTTCAATGAGCAGTTCTTC. This gives the protein CASSIQGGFNEQFF.

V gene TRBV7-9 combines with J gene TRBJ1-2; D possibly corresponds to TRBD1 (5 bases). Germline CDR1 and CDR2: SEHNR and FQNEAQ (reference sequence). This CDR3 is 14 amino acids long. Trimming removed 2 bases from V and 7 bases from J, with 14 bases in between. DNA for the CDR3: TGTGCCAGCAGCTTATCCCCAGGGTTTTCTGGCTACACCTTC. Translation: CASSLSPGFSGYTF.

The chain recombines TRBV30 with TRBJ1-2, with a weak D call TRBD1 (6 bases). CDR1 GTSNPN and CDR2 SVGIG come from the germline V gene (reference sequence). V lost 0 bases and J lost 6, with 23 bases in between. The CDR3 length is 17 residues. Here the CDR3 DNA reads TGTGCCTGGAGTGTAAGGTTTGGAGAGGGGGAAAAGAATGGCTACACCTTC. Translation gives CAWSVRFGEGEKNGYTF.

The sample holds one count of this clone. In nucleotides, the CDR3 is TGTGCCAGCAGCCCCCCCGGAAATAGGGATACGCAGTATTTT. Translation: CASSPPGNRDTQYF. The rearrangement uses TRBV7-2 and TRBJ2-3; D not resolved. There are 14 residues in the CDR3. CDR1 is SGHTA and CDR2 is FQGNSA in the germline V gene. V shed 5 bases and J shed 6 bases, with 15 bases lying between them.

This clone has just one count. The V gene is TRBV4-1, the J gene TRBJ2-7; 7 positions match TRBD2. With V trimmed by 5 bases and J by 0 bases, 7 bases remained unmatched. The CDR3 length is 15 residues. Germline lookup yields CDR1 MGHRA and CDR2 YSYEKL. The CDR3 region is CASSSPRGVSYEQYF. CDR3 in DNA: TGCGCCAGCAGCTCCCCACGGGGGGTCTCCTACGAGCAGTACTTC.

This clone was detected only once. The rearrangement uses TRBV3-1 (or the pseudogene TRBV3-2) and TRBJ1-2; the D is unclear. The V end lost 0 bases, the J end lost 6 bases, and 11 bases lay between the germline ends. CDR3 length: 14 amino acids. Germline V gene data show CDR1 as LGHDT and CDR2 as YNNKEL (reference sequence). The CDR3 DNA is TGTGCCAGCAGCCAAGATGGCAGCGTCCATGGCTACACCTTC. Protein: CASSQDGSVHGYTF.

This chain joins TRBV29-1 and TRBJ2-7; 11 bases agree with TRBD1. CDR3 length: 14 amino acids. Per the germline V gene, CDR1 is SQVTM and CDR2 is ANQGSEA. Trimming removed 7 bases from V and 2 bases from J; junction bases left unmatched: 7. CDR3 nucleotide sequence: TGCAGCGCCGCCGGACAGGGGGCCGCCTACGAGCAGTACTTC. The encoded protein is CSAAGQGAAYEQYF.

The table lists this clone with a count of one. V gene TRBV28 combines with J gene TRBJ2-7, with TRBD1 matching 10 bases. The CDR3 is 15 amino acids. Germline CDR1 is MDHEN and CDR2 is SYDVKM. After removal of 5 bases from V and 6 bases from J, the junction contained 10 bases not matched to a gene. Here the CDR3 DNA reads TGTGCCAGCAGTCCCTCCATGGGACAGGGGACCGAGCAGTACTTC. Its translation: CASSPSMGQGTEQYF.

This chain uses TRBV5-6 with TRBJ1-2; possible D gene TRBD1, 6 bases. The V gene's germline CDR1 is SGHDT and CDR2 YYEEEE. V was clipped by 2 bases and J by 6 bases, with 8 bases between them. CDR3 length: 12 residues. The CDR3 spells CASSLQGHGYTF. The CDR3 coding sequence is TGTGCCAGCAGCTTACAGGGTCATGGCTACACCTTC.

The rearrangement joins TRBV19 to TRBJ1-4; TRBD1 is a possible D gene (6 bases). Germline V gene lookup returns CDR1 LNHDA and CDR2 SQIVND (reference sequence). This CDR3 region has 15 residues. Trimming cost V 5 bases and J 0 bases, with 10 bases left between them. CDR3 in DNA: TGTGCCAGTAGTCGAGGACAGACAACTAATGAAAAACTGTTTTTT. Translating it yields CASSRGQTTNEKLFF.

This chain joins TRBV19 and TRBJ1-2, with 8 bases that match TRBD1. Germline V gene lookup returns CDR1 LNHDA and CDR2 SQIVND (reference sequence). Trimming at V came to 3 bases and at J to 5 bases, leaving 8 bases not matched to a gene. The CDR3 length is 15 residues. CDR3 in DNA: TGTGCCAGTAGTATCCAGGGGGCGATTACGTATGGCTACACCTTC. This gives the protein CASSIQGAITYGYTF.

This rearrangement joins TRBV15 to TRBJ2-1, with unresolved D. The V and J ends lost 0 bases and 7 bases respectively, with 4 bases between them. CDR3 length: 12 amino acids. Germline V gene sequence: CDR1 LNHNV, CDR2 YYDKDF (reference sequence). The CDR3 reads CATSRETNEQFF. The CDR3 DNA reads TGTGCCACCAGCAGAGAAACAAATGAGCAGTTCTTC. The whole variable domain, filled in from reference TRBV15 and TRBJ2-1, reads DAMVIQNPRYQVTQFGKPVTLSCSQTLNHNVMYWYQQKSSQAPKLLFHYYDKDFNNEADTPDNFQSRRPNTSFCFLDIRSPGLGDTAMYLCATSRETNEQFFGPGTRLTVL.

The CDR3 DNA reads as TGTGCCATCAGTTCCTATCTCCTTGGGGCCGAGGACACTGAAGCTTTCTTT. Translating it yields CAISSYLLGAEDTEAFF. J is TRBJ1-1 and V is TRBV10-3; D is perhaps TRBD1 (5 bases). The CDR3 has 17 residues. Germline V gene data show CDR1 as ENHRY and CDR2 as SYGVKD. V was shortened by 5 bases and J by 3 bases, with 22 bases between the two germline ends.

J is TRBJ2-1 and V is TRBV19, with 7 bases identical to TRBD1. J was trimmed by 0 bases and V by 0 bases; bases with no gene match: 5. The CDR3 loop spans 17 amino acids. Germline V lookup: CDR1 LNHDA, CDR2 SQIVND (reference sequence). In DNA, the CDR3 is TGTGCCAGTAGTATAGACAGGGGGAGTAGCTCCTACAATGAGCAGTTCTTC. This translates into CASSIDRGSSSYNEQFF. The variable domain in full, with the rest retrieved from reference TRBV19 and TRBJ2-1, is DGGITQSPKYLFRKEGQNVTLSCEQNLNHDAMYWYRQDPGQGLRLIYYSQIVNDFQKGDIAEGYSVSREKKESFPLTVTSAQKNPTAFYLCASSIDRGSSSYNEQFFGPGTRLTVL.

The rearrangement links TRBV19 to TRBJ1-2; a possible D gene is TRBD1 (5 bases). The germline CDR1 and CDR2 sequences are LNHDA and SQIVND (reference sequence). The CDR3 runs to 12 residues. V was pared by 3 bases and J by 8 bases, with 10 bases between. The CDR3 here is CASSMGESGYTF. In DNA, the CDR3 is TGTGCCAGTAGTATGGGGGAATCGGGCTACACCTTC.

This chain uses TRBV5-1 with TRBJ1-2; the D gene is possibly TRBD1 (6 bases). V was shortened by 4 bases and J by 7 bases, with 20 bases between the two germline ends. The CDR3 has 15 amino acids. The germline V gene encodes CDR1 SGHRS and CDR2 YFSETQ. CDR3 region: CASSPTGSGASGYTF. CDR3 nucleotides: TGCGCCAGCAGCCCCACAGGGTCGGGCGCTAGTGGCTACACCTTC.

The chain has TRBV3-1 (or the pseudogene TRBV3-2) and TRBJ2-7; D remains unclear. CDR3 length: 16 residues. Per germline, CDR1 LGHDT and CDR2 YNNKEL (reference sequence). Between the trimmed V and J ends, which lost 4 bases and 2 bases, there was a span of 18 bases. CDR3 DNA: TGTGCCAGCAGCCGCTCCGGCCTGGGGATCGCCTACGAGCAGTACTTC. Residues: CASSRSGLGIAYEQYF.

The rearrangement uses TRBV7-8 and TRBJ1-6; the D gene is possibly TRBD1 (5 bases). Trimming stripped 4 bases from V and 13 bases from J, with 14 bases between. The germline V gene encodes CDR1 SGHVS and CDR2 FQNEAQ. The CDR3 is 13 amino acids. DNA of the CDR3: TGTGCCAGCAGCTCTGACAGAGTTCAGCCCCTCCACTTT. This translates into CASSSDRVQPLHF. Full variable domain (missing parts from reference TRBV7-8 and TRBJ1-6): GAGVSQSPRYKVAKRGQDVALRCDPISGHVSLFWYQQALGQGPEFLTYFQNEAQLDKSGLPSDRFFAERPEGSVSTLKIQRTQQEDSAVYLCASSSDRVQPLHFGNGTRLTVT.

J is TRBJ2-5 and V is TRBV5-1; 12 positions match TRBD2. Germline trimming cut 2 bases from V and 4 bases from J; bases unmatched to any gene: 9. The V gene's germline CDR1 is SGHRS and CDR2 YFSETQ. The CDR3 sequence is 17 residues long. CDR3 loop: CASSFLPSGGASETQYF. CDR3 DNA: TGCGCCAGCAGCTTCCTTCCTAGCGGGGGGGCCTCAGAGACCCAGTACTTC.

This clone was picked up one time. V usage is TRBV19 and J usage is TRBJ1-1; D is perhaps TRBD1 (5 bases). The CDR3 has 13 residues. V shed 7 bases and J shed 6 bases, with 15 bases lying between them. CDR1 is LNHDA and CDR2 is SQIVND in the germline V gene (reference sequence). As DNA, the CDR3 is TGTGCCAGTACCCAGGGTCCCGGGTCTGAAGCTTTCTTT. Its translation is CASTQGPGSEAFF.

J is TRBJ1-5 and V is TRBV5-4; 9 bases agree with TRBD1. The CDR3 contains 15 residues. After removal of 4 bases from V and 7 bases from J, the junction contained 9 bases not matched to a gene. Germline V gives CDR1 SGHNT, CDR2 YYREEE (reference sequence). CDR3: CASSPGQGRGQPQHF. The DNA of the CDR3 is TGTGCCAGCAGCCCGGGACAGGGAAGGGGGCAGCCCCAGCATTTT.

The V gene is TRBV6-1, the J gene TRBJ1-2; D possibly corresponds to TRBD1 (6 bases). Trimming stripped 1 base from V and 4 bases from J, with 13 bases between. In germline, CDR1 is MNHNS, CDR2 SASEGT. The CDR3 has 15 residues. The CDR3 sequence: CASSEVMRGGYGYTF. For the CDR3, the DNA is TGTGCCAGCAGTGAAGTTATGAGGGGGGGCTATGGCTACACCTTC.

This clone was recorded only once. The chain links TRBV3-1 (or the pseudogene TRBV3-2) to TRBJ2-5; 7 nucleotides align to TRBD1. This CDR3 is 13 amino acids long. The junction had 7 bases not matched to a gene; V was cut back by 8 bases and J by 4 bases. Looked up from germline, CDR1 is LGHDT and CDR2 is YNNKEL (reference sequence). CDR3 sequence reads: CASGDRVGETQYF. The CDR3, as DNA: TGTGCCAGCGGAGACAGGGTGGGAGAGACCCAGTACTTC.